The entry below describes one T cell receptor (beta chain). This specimen comes from a study of T cells in Graves' hyperthyroidism and ophthalmopathy. Any patient presenting with uncontrolled infection, other autoimmune disease, pregnancy or lactation was left out. For the diagnoses, clinical symptoms, serum thyroxine and TRAb, thyroid ultrasound and orbital computed tomography were used. Researchers amplified the TCR beta CDR3 regions from RNA transcripts. With the HTBI primer set, the TCR CDR3 went through a first round of RT-PCR. One entry per CDR3 protein, called by TCRdb with MiXCR from the multiplex PCR reads. The table includes some 320,000 distinct CDR3 sequences, roughly 15% detected once. This CDR3 has 11 residues. Germline V gene data show CDR1 as SGHAT and CDR2 as FQNNGV. Between the trimmed V and J ends, which lost 4 bases and 7 bases, there was a span of 8 bases.

The chain employs TRBV11-2 and TRBJ2-7; D call uncertain. Material: blood. The sequence came from a woman aged 40-49 years with Graves' ophthalmopathy. CDR3 nucleotides: TGTGCCAGCAGCTATTTACGGGAGCAGTACTTC. Its protein is CASSYLREQYF.